Reported below is one T cell receptor beta chain. Its target is not known. The V gene's germline CDR1 is DFQATT and CDR2 SNEGSKA (reference sequence). This CDR3 has 14 amino acids. V shed 0 bases and J shed 6 bases, with 12 bases lying between them. The data derive from a study of CD8+CD57+ T cells in acquired aplastic anemia. Study overall: Each DNA sample taken from sorted CD4+ and CD8+ cells came to approximately 3.3 ug on average.

Investigators profiled TCR beta VDJ and CDR3 from genomic DNA template. In TCRdb, the reads were re-called with MiXCR into one record per CDR3 protein. The table includes about 160,000 distinct CDR3 sequences, approximately 43% detected once. Findings and limits, study-wide: The number of CD8+ CDR3 sequences shared by patients and controls was around 30.

The chain carries TRBV20-1 and TRBJ1-5; no clear D gene. The sample consisted of sorted CD4+, CD8+, or CD8+CD57+ T cells (not recorded which) from PBMCs. This receptor was identified in a human donor in good health. The CDR3, as DNA: TGCAGTGCTAGAGAGCAAGGCGCGGGTCAGCCCCAGCATTTT. It translates to CSAREQGAGQPQHF.